The rows below give T cell receptor beta chains drawn from one sample of a study of T-cell memory formation after mild COVID-19. TCRdb re-analysed the 5' RACE reads in MiXCR, keeping a single row per CDR3 protein. Counted here are 140,000 to 150,000 distinct CDR3 sequences, roughly 24% occurring once; the ten biggest clones make up around a quarter. The sample comprised PBMCs or a T cell subset sorted from them (not recorded which). These receptors all come from an adult woman who had mild COVID-19 (a few samples of this study predate the infection). Cell type and time point are not known. Both conserved end residues are part of each CDR3. Each record gives: D gene, V gene, clone size, J gene, CDR3 protein, CDR3 DNA. D genes are given only for firm matches. Size is stated for part of the rows, as once, few or many counts, or as a class when the clone is expanded.

TRBD2	TRBV5-5	few	TRBJ2-1	CASSLYGSSGDEQFF	TGTGCCAGCAGCTTGTATGGCTCTAGCGGCGATGAGCAGTTCTTC
-	TRBV5-1	few	TRBJ1-1	CASSLVGESTEAFF	TGCGCCAGCAGCTTGGTTGGGGAGAGCACTGAAGCTTTCTTT
-	TRBV16	-	TRBJ2-5	CASMERDNLQETQYF	TGTGCCAGCATGGAGAGGGACAACCTCCAAGAGACCCAGTACTTC
TRBD2	TRBV5-1	-	TRBJ2-3	CASSSGIAGVIKDTQYF	TGCGCCAGCAGCTCAGGCATAGCGGGAGTGATCAAAGATACGCAGTATTTT
-	TRBV20-1	-	TRBJ2-1	CSARDQGRQFF	TGCAGTGCTAGAGATCAGGGTCGGCAGTTCTTC
TRBD1	TRBV7-2	-	TRBJ1-5	CASSLGVTGGFQPQHF	TGTGCCAGCAGCTTAGGTGTTACAGGGGGCTTTCAGCCCCAGCATTTT
-	TRBV2	-	TRBJ2-2	CASSPGTRPAGELFF	TGTGCCAGCAGTCCCGGGACCCGCCCCGCCGGGGAGCTGTTTTTT
TRBD1	TRBV25-1	-	TRBJ1-2	CASSGAGGRYGYTF	TGTGCCAGCAGTGGAGCAGGGGGTCGCTATGGCTACACCTTC
TRBD2	TRBV6-6	-	TRBJ2-1	CATRLRAGGGGEQFF	TGTGCCACCCGTCTCAGGGCGGGAGGGGGAGGTGAGCAGTTCTTC
-	TRBV15	-	TRBJ2-5	CATSRNEGRMALQETQYF	TGTGCCACCAGCAGAAACGAGGGGAGGATGGCCCTCCAAGAGACCCAGTACTTC
-	TRBV29-1	few	TRBJ2-2	CSVAGTYNTGELFF	TGCAGCGTTGCCGGGACTTATAACACCGGGGAGCTGTTTTTT
TRBD2	TRBV7-2	-	TRBJ2-3	CASSPTGTMTLF	TGTGCCAGCAGCCCAACCGGGACTATGACTCTGTTT
-	TRBV29-1	-	TRBJ2-1	CSVDDPHYSGSTKPHEQFF	TGCAGCGTTGACGACCCTCATTACTCCGGGAGCACCAAGCCTCATGAGCAGTTCTTC
-	TRBV7-9	-	TRBJ2-6	CASSFPRSGANVLTF	TGTGCCAGCAGCTTTCCCCGCTCTGGGGCCAACGTCCTGACTTTC
-	TRBV20-1	-	TRBJ1-4	CSARDRTGHHNEKLFF	TGCAGTGCTAGAGACCGAACGGGACACCACAATGAAAAACTGTTTTTT
-	TRBV6-1	-	TRBJ2-2	CASSEPQATGELFF	TGTGCCAGCAGTGAACCTCAGGCGACCGGGGAGCTGTTTTTT
-	TRBV2	few	TRBJ2-1	CASSGWRNEQFF	TGTGCCAGCAGTGGATGGCGGAATGAGCAGTTCTTC
-	TRBV7-6	few	TRBJ2-7	CASSLRAGRIYEQYF	TGTGCCAGCAGCTTGCGGGCGGGGCGAATCTACGAGCAGTACTTC
-	TRBV5-1	-	TRBJ2-1	CASKGDHGYFGPVQFF	TGCGCCAGCAAAGGGGACCACGGCTATTTTGGCCCCGTGCAGTTCTTC
TRBD1	TRBV7-9	-	TRBJ2-7	CASSSGQGVPYEQYF	TGTGCCAGCAGCTCGGGACAGGGGGTCCCCTACGAGCAGTACTTC
-	TRBV12-3/TRBV12-4	-	TRBJ2-3	CASSPTRPDTQYF	TGTGCCAGCAGCCCGACTAGGCCGGATACGCAGTATTTT
-	TRBV14	-	TRBJ2-1	CASSHRLGDNEQFF	TGTGCCAGCAGCCACCGACTCGGGGACAATGAGCAGTTCTTC
-	TRBV12-3/TRBV12-4	many	TRBJ2-1	CASRLHNEQFF	TGTGCCAGCAGATTGCACAATGAGCAGTTCTTC
TRBD2	TRBV4-1	few	TRBJ2-7	CASSPSEGGGYEQYF	TGCGCCAGCAGCCCCTCTGAAGGCGGGGGGTACGAGCAGTACTTC
TRBD1	TRBV12-5	few	TRBJ2-4	CASAGEGGGNIQYF	TGTGCTAGTGCCGGAGAAGGGGGCGGTAACATTCAGTACTTC
TRBD1	TRBV7-8	few	TRBJ2-1	CASSFNRGSTANEQFF	TGTGCCAGCAGCTTCAACAGGGGCTCAACGGCCAATGAGCAGTTCTTC
-	TRBV4-1	few	TRBJ2-1	CASSQDRLARRGNRIEQFF	TGCGCCAGCAGCCAAGATAGGCTAGCGAGACGGGGGAACAGGATTGAGCAGTTCTTC
-	TRBV4-2	few	TRBJ2-7	CASSQGSWLSYEQYF	TGTGCCAGCAGCCAAGGGTCCTGGCTTTCCTACGAGCAGTACTTC
-	TRBV29-1	few	TRBJ2-7	CSVQGAPQGLTYEQYF	TGCAGCGTCCAGGGAGCCCCACAGGGCCTAACCTACGAGCAGTACTTC
TRBD1	TRBV11-2	once	TRBJ1-1	CASSPLRGSDTEAFF	TGTGCCAGCAGCCCCCTCAGGGGGTCTGACACTGAAGCTTTCTTT
-	TRBV6-5	-	TRBJ1-1	CASSYDGRENTEAFF	TGTGCCAGCAGTTACGACGGCAGGGAGAACACTGAAGCTTTCTTT
TRBD1	TRBV9	few	TRBJ2-7	CASSSQGTGEYEQYF	TGTGCCAGCAGCTCGCAGGGGACAGGGGAGTACGAGCAGTACTTC
-	TRBV4-3	-	TRBJ1-1	CASSQDRGMNTEAFF	TGCGCCAGCAGCCAAGATCGGGGGATGAACACTGAAGCTTTCTTT
-	TRBV5-1	few	TRBJ2-7	CASSDGFQAAYEQYF	TGCGCCAGCAGCGATGGGTTCCAAGCGGCCTACGAGCAGTACTTC
-	TRBV5-4	many	TRBJ2-7	CASSLAGPSYEQYF	TGTGCCAGCAGCTTGGCAGGACCCTCCTACGAGCAGTACTTC
TRBD2	TRBV7-9	-	TRBJ2-5	CASRMTTGGQETQYF	TGTGCCAGCAGAATGACCACGGGGGGCCAAGAGACCCAGTACTTC
TRBD2	TRBV29-1	medium-sized	TRBJ2-1	CSVEDFQREYGEQFF	TGCAGCGTTGAAGATTTCCAGCGGGAGTACGGTGAGCAGTTCTTC
TRBD2	TRBV4-3	few	TRBJ2-3	CASSQEPAATSGGSTDTQYF	TGCGCCAGCAGCCAAGAACCGGCGGCGACTAGCGGGGGTAGCACAGATACGCAGTATTTT
-	TRBV29-1	-	TRBJ2-7	CSVLYREQYF	TGCAGCGTGCTCTACCGGGAGCAGTACTTC
TRBD1	TRBV10-2	few	TRBJ1-1	CASSEGTGMNTEAFF	TGCGCCAGCAGTGAAGGGACAGGGATGAACACTGAAGCTTTCTTT
TRBD1	TRBV7-6	-	TRBJ2-3	CDSSLLDRASTDTQYF	TGTGACAGCAGCCTCCTGGACAGGGCGAGCACAGATACGCAGTATTTT